A selection of T cell receptor beta chains follows, all from one sample in a study of T cell responses to AZD1222 COVID-19 vaccine. Profiling relied on immunoSEQ multiplex PCR, and the TCRdb table lists in-frame clones only, not all of them. The table records 100,000 to 120,000 clones, roughly nine tenths of them present only once. The sequencing here drew on peripheral blood, taken on day 0 of AZD1222 vaccination. The receptor set was obtained from an adult in good health. The CDR3 runs from the conserved cysteine through the conserved F or W. The D gene is left open where the match is weak. Some rows have no size entry. The others give once, few or many, or a class for an expanded clone.

cdr3_aa | cdr3_nt | d_call | j_call | v_call | clone_size
CASSIIKTRSSGNTIYF | TGTGCCAGCAGCATTATCAAAACCCGCAGCTCTGGAAACACCATATATTTT | - | TRBJ1-3 | TRBV7-4 | -
CASRGDRGHEKLFF | TGTGCCAGCAGGGGGGACAGGGGCCATGAAAAACTGTTTTTT | TRBD1 | TRBJ1-4 | TRBV2 | -
CAWSRSHNEQFF | TGTGCCTGGAGTCGGTCCCACAATGAGCAGTTCTTC | - | TRBJ2-1 | TRBV30 | -
CASSLASGTGLYGYTF | TGTGCCAGCAGCTTAGCTTCTGGGACAGGTCTTTATGGCTACACCTTC | TRBD1 | TRBJ1-2 | TRBV7-2 | -
CASSPPKNTEAFF | TGTGCCAGCAGTCCACCGAAGAACACTGAAGCTTTCTTT | - | TRBJ1-1 | TRBV12-3/TRBV12-4 | -
CASSGPQGNQPQHF | TGTGCCAGTAGTGGCCCACAGGGTAATCAGCCCCAGCATTTT | - | TRBJ1-5 | TRBV19 | -
CASSAPSGGERHEQFF | TGTGCCAGCAGCGCCCCTTCCGGAGGGGAGCGTCATGAGCAGTTCTTC | - | TRBJ2-1 | TRBV13 | -
CASSWIGPGQETEAFF | TGTGCCAGCAGCTGGATTGGGCCGGGGCAAGAAACTGAAGCTTTCTTT | - | TRBJ1-1 | TRBV7-9 | -
CASQRTANTEAFF | TGTGCCAGCCAAAGAACGGCGAACACTGAAGCTTTCTTT | - | TRBJ1-1 | TRBV2 | -
CASSQAGNRGLEQYF | TGTGCCAGCAGCCAAGCCGGGAACAGGGGCCTTGAGCAGTACTTC | TRBD1 | TRBJ2-7 | TRBV14 | -
CASSPSGDTEAFF | TGTGCCAGCTCACCATCCGGGGACACTGAAGCTTTCTTT | - | TRBJ1-1 | TRBV18 | -
CSVSPSTVNTEAFF | TGCAGCGTCTCCCCTTCGACAGTGAACACTGAAGCTTTCTTT | - | TRBJ1-1 | TRBV29-1 | -
CASSLGQSTDTQYF | TGCGCCAGCAGCTTGGGTCAGTCTACAGATACGCAGTATTTT | - | TRBJ2-3 | TRBV5-1 | -
CASSSGLAGGRVETQYF | TGCGCCAGCAGCTCGGGACTAGCGGGAGGGCGGGTAGAGACCCAGTACTTC | TRBD2 | TRBJ2-5 | TRBV10-2 | -
CASSVQGVVYGYTF | TGTGCCAGCAGTGTACAGGGGGTTGTCTATGGCTACACCTTC | TRBD1 | TRBJ1-2 | TRBV2 | -
CASSTGTAAGGYTF | TGTGCCAGCAGCACCGGGACAGCCGCAGGAGGCTACACCTTC | TRBD1 | TRBJ1-2 | TRBV7-8 | -
CSVDRRSDGYTF | TGCAGCGTTGATCGGAGGTCGGATGGCTACACCTTC | - | TRBJ1-2 | TRBV29-1 | -
CASRATNEKLFF | TGTGCCAGCAGGGCAACTAATGAAAAACTGTTTTTT | - | TRBJ1-4 | TRBV27 | -
CASSLRDRVYGYTF | TGTGCCAGCAGCCTCCGGGACAGGGTCTATGGCTACACCTTC | TRBD1 | TRBJ1-2 | TRBV3-1/TRBV3-2 | once
CASSSDEGNTIYF | TGCGCCAGCAGCTCAGACGAGGGAAACACCATATATTTT | - | TRBJ1-3 | TRBV5-1 | once
CASSPSLQGAGGEQYF | TGTGCCAGCTCACCAAGCTTGCAGGGAGCGGGAGGCGAGCAGTACTTC | TRBD2 | TRBJ2-7 | TRBV18 | -
CAFLGMSTSGGYNEQFF | TGTGCTTTTCTCGGAATGTCGACTAGCGGGGGATACAATGAGCAGTTCTTC | TRBD2 | TRBJ2-1 | TRBV30 | -
CASSQVVTGNSPLHF | TGTGCCAGCAGCCAAGTAGTTACAGGGAATTCACCCCTCCACTTT | - | TRBJ1-6 | TRBV3-1/TRBV3-2 | -
CASSAESLSNQPQHF | TGTGCCAGCAGCGCTGAGTCCCTCAGCAATCAGCCCCAGCATTTT | - | TRBJ1-5 | TRBV2 | -
CANSGGRDEQYF | TGTGCCAACTCAGGGGGCAGGGACGAGCAGTACTTC | TRBD1 | TRBJ2-7 | TRBV10-3 | -
CASSPNHPQNEKLFF | TGCGCCAGCAGCCCTAATCACCCCCAAAATGAAAAACTGTTTTTT | - | TRBJ1-4 | TRBV4-1 | -